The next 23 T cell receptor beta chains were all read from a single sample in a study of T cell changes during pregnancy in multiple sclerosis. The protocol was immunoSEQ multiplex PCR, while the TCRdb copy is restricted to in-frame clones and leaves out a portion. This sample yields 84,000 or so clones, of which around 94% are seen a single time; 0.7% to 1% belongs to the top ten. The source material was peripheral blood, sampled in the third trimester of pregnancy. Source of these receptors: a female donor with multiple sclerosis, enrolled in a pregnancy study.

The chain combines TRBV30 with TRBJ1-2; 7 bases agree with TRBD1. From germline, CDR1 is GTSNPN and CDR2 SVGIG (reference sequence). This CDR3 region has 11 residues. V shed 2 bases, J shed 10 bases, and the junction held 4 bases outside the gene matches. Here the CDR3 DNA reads TGTGCCTGGAGTCAGGACAGGATCTACACCTTC. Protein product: CAWSQDRIYTF.

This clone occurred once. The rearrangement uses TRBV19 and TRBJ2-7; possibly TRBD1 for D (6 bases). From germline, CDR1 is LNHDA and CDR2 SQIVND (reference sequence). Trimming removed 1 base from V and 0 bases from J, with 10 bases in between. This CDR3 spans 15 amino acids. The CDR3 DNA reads TGTGCCAGTAGTATAGGACAGGCGAGCTCCTACGAGCAGTACTTC. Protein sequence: CASSIGQASSYEQYF.

CDR3 DNA: TGTGCCAGCAGTTCACAACTACTATCCTACGAGCAGTACTTC. This codes for CASSSQLLSYEQYF. This rearrangement joins TRBV27 to TRBJ2-7; D remains ambiguous. Deletions cut 4 bases from V and 1 base from J, with 11 bases between. CDR1 MNHEY and CDR2 SMNVEV come from the germline V gene (reference sequence). The CDR3 has 14 amino acids.

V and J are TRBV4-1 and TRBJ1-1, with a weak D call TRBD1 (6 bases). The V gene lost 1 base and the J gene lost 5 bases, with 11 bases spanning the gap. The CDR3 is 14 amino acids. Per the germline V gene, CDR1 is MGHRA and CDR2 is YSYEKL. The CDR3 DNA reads TGCGCCAGCAGCCAAGGTGCAGGGGAGACTGAAGCTTTCTTT. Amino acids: CASSQGAGETEAFF.

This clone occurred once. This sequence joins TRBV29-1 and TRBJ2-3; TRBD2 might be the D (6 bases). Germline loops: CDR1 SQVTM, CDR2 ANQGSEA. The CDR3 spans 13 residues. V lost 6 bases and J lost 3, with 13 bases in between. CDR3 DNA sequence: TGCAGCGTCGCAGCTAGCGTAACAGATACGCAGTATTTT. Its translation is CSVAASVTDTQYF.

Here the CDR3 reads CASRRQGLNTEAFF. CDR3 nucleotides: TGTGCCAGCAGACGACAGGGACTGAACACTGAAGCTTTCTTT. V usage is TRBV6-5 and J usage is TRBJ1-1; TRBD1 matches 7 bases. The junction had 4 bases not matched to a gene; V was cut back by 6 bases and J by 0 bases. CDR3 size: 14 residues. CDR1 MNHEY and CDR2 SVGAGI come from the germline V gene.

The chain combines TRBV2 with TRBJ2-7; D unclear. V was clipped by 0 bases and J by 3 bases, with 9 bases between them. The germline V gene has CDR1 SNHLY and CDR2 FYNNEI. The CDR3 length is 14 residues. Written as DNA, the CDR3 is TGTGCCAGCAGTGAAGCGAGCGTTTACTACGAGCAGTACTTC. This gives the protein CASSEASVYYEQYF.

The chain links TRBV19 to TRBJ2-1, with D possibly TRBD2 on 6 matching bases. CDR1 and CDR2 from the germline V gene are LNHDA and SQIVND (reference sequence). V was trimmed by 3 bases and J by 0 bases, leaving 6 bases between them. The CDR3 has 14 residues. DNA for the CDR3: TGTGCCAGTAGTATCGGGAGCTCCTACAATGAGCAGTTCTTC. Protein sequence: CASSIGSSYNEQFF.

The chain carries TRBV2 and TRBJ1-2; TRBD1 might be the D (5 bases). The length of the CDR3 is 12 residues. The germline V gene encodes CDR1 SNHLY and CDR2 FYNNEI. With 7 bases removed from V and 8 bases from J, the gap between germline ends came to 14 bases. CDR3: CASIRRGEGYTF. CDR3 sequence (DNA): TGTGCCAGCATCCGGAGGGGAGAAGGCTACACCTTC.

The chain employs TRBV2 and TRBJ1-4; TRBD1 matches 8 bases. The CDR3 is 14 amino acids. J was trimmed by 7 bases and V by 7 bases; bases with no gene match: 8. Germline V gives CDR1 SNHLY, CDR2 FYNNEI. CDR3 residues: CASNRQGQVEKLFF. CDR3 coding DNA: TGTGCCAGCAACCGACAGGGGCAGGTTGAAAAACTGTTTTTT.

This chain's CDR3 is CASSSGTQHWSSYEQYF. In DNA form, the CDR3 reads TGTGCCAGCAGCAGCGGGACACAACACTGGAGCTCCTACGAGCAGTACTTC. The chain recombines TRBV5-4 with TRBJ2-7; D possibly corresponds to TRBD2 (7 bases). CDR3 length equals 17 residues. V gave up 4 bases and J gave up 0 bases, with 20 bases separating them. Germline assignment: CDR1 SGHNT and CDR2 YYREEE (reference sequence).

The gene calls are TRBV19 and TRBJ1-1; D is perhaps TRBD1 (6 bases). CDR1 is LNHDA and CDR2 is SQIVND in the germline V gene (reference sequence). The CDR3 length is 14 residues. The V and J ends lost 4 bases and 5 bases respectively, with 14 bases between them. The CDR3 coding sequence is TGTGCCAGTAGTACAGCGGGACACTTAACTGAAGCTTTCTTT. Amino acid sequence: CASSTAGHLTEAFF.

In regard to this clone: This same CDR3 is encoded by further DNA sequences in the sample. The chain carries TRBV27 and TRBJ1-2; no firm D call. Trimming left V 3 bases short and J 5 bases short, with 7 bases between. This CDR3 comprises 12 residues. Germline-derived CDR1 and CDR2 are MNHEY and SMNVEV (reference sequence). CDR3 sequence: CASSLRGYGYTF. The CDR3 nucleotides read TGTGCCAGCAGTTTGCGGGGTTATGGCTACACCTTC.

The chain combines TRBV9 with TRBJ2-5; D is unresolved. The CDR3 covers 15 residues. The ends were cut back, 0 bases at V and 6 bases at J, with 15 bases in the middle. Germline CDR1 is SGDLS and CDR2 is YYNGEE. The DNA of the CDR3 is TGTGCCAGCAGCGTAGGTAGCTCGCAAATGCAGACCCAGTACTTC. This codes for CASSVGSSQMQTQYF.

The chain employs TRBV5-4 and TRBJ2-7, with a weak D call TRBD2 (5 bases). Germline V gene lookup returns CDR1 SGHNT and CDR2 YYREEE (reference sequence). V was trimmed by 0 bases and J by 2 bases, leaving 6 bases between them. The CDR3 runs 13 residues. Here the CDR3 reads CASSLDGAYEQYF. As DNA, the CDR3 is TGTGCCAGCAGCTTGGACGGGGCCTACGAGCAGTACTTC.

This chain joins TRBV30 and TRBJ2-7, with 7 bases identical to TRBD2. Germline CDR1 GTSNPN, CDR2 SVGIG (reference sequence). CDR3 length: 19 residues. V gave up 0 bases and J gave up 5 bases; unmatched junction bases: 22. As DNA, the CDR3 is TGTGCCTGGAGTGTGACCCGGCCTCTGGGACTACTTCTATTGGACGAGCAGTACTTC. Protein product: CAWSVTRPLGLLLLDEQYF. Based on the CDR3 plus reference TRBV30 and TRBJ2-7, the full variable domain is SQTIHQWPATLVQPVGSPLSLECTVEGTSNPNLYWYRQAAGRGLQLLFYSVGIGQISSEVPQNLSASRPQDRQFILSSKKLLLSDSGFYLCAWSVTRPLGLLLLDEQYFGPGTRLTVT.

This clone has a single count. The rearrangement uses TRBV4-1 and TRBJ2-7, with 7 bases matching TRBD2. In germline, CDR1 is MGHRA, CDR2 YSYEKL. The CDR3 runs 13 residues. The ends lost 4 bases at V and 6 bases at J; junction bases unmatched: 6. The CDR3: CASSPGRGSEQYF. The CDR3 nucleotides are TGCGCCAGCAGCCCGGGGCGGGGGAGCGAGCAGTACTTC.

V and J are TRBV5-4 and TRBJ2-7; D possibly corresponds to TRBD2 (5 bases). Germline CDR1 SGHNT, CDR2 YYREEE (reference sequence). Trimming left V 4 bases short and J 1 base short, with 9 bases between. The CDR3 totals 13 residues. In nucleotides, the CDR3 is TGTGCCAGCAGCCCAACTAGTTCCTACGAGCAGTACTTC. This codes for CASSPTSSYEQYF.

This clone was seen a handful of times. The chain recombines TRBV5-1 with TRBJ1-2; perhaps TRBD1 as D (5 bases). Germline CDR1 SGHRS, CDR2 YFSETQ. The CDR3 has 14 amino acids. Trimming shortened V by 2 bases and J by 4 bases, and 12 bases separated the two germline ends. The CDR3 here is CASSFADSIYGYTF. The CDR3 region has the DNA TGCGCCAGCAGCTTCGCCGACAGTATCTATGGCTACACCTTC.

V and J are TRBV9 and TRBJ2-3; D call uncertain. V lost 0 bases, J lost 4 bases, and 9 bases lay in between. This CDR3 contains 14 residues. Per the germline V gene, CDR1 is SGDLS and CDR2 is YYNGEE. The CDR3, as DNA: TGTGCCAGCAGCGTAGCCCAGGCTGCAGATACGCAGTATTTT. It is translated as CASSVAQAADTQYF.

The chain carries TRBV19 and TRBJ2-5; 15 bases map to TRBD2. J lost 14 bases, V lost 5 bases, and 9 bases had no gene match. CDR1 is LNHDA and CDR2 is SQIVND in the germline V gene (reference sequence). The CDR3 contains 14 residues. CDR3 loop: CASSHQGLAGGQYF. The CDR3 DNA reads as TGTGCCAGTAGTCACCAGGGACTAGCGGGAGGCCAATACTTC.

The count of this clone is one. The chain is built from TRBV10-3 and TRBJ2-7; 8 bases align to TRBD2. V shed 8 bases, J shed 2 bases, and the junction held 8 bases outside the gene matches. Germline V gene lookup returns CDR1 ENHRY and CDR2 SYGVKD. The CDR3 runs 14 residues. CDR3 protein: CAIQPPGGAYEQYF. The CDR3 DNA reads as TGTGCCATCCAACCCCCGGGGGGGGCCTACGAGCAGTACTTC.

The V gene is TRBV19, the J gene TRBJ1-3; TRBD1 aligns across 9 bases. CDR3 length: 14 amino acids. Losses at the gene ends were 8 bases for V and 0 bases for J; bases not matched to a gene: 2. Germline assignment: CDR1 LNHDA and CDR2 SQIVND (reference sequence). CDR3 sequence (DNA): TGTGCCAGTCAGGACAGGGGCTCTGGAAACACCATATATTTT. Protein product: CASQDRGSGNTIYF.